This T cell receptor (beta chain) was recovered during a study of T cell changes during pregnancy in multiple sclerosis. Clones were read by immunoSEQ multiplex PCR, and TCRdb kept only the in-frame ones, dropping some. This sample carries under 50,000 clones, more than 70% of them seen once, and the ten largest clones take approximately 4%. Germline assignment: CDR1 LGHNA and CDR2 YNFKEQ. The CDR3 is 14 residues long. V shed 4 bases and J shed 1 base, with 8 bases lying between them. This specimen was CD8+ T cells from peripheral blood mononuclear cells, taken in the first trimester of pregnancy. The clonotype originates from a female donor with multiple sclerosis, enrolled in a pregnancy study. The chain uses TRBV4-2 and TRBJ1-3; D may be TRBD1 (5 bases). The DNA of the CDR3 is TGTGCCAGCAGCCCGACAGAATCTGGAAACACCATATATTTT. Protein sequence: CASSPTESGNTIYF.